The 15 T cell receptor beta chains in this list originate from one sample, sequenced in a study of a mutant IDH1 vaccine in newly diagnosed glioma. For these TCRs, the target antigens are not known. Repertoires were generated with immunoSEQ multiplex PCR, while TCRdb's copy carries only in-frame clones and drops some. In the table there are some 120,000 clones, around 80% of which are singletons. Time point in this sample: week 11, during vaccination. Each dose delivered 300 ug of mutant IDH1 20-mer peptide subcutaneously with imiquimod. The source material was PBMCs, sampled from a glioma patient whose treatment included an IDH1 peptide vaccine. These receptors were collected from a middle-aged man with glioma.

DNA of the CDR3: TGTGCCAGCTCACCAGGGAGCAGAGGAGAGACCCAGTACTTC. This codes for CASSPGSRGETQYF. The rearrangement joins TRBV18 to TRBJ2-5; TRBD2 is a possible D gene (5 bases). Germline CDR1 KGHSH, CDR2 LQKENI. The V end was cut by 2 bases, the J end by 4 bases, with 11 bases between. This CDR3 comprises 14 residues.

The chain couples TRBV9 to TRBJ2-7; TRBD2 matches at 8 bases. Germline V CDR1 and CDR2: SGDLS, YYNGEE. This CDR3 contains 15 residues. With V trimmed by 0 bases and J by 4 bases, 6 bases remained unmatched. CDR3 sequence: CASSVGVAGRYEQYF. The CDR3 nucleotides are TGTGCCAGCAGCGTAGGGGTAGCGGGAAGGTACGAGCAGTACTTC.

This rearrangement joins TRBV6-5 to TRBJ1-2; D uncertain. The CDR3 contains 14 residues. Trimming stripped 4 bases from V and 0 bases from J, with 9 bases between. Germline V gene sequence: CDR1 MNHEY, CDR2 SVGAGI. CDR3 nucleotides: TGTGCCAGCAGTTCTACACGGACTAACTATGGCTACACCTTC. This encodes CASSSTRTNYGYTF.

The V call is TRBV7-9, the J call TRBJ2-7; D unclear. Trimming shortened V by 1 base and J by 5 bases, and 15 bases separated the two germline ends. CDR1 and CDR2 (germline): SEHNR, FQNEAQ (reference sequence). This CDR3 region has 15 residues. The CDR3 region has the DNA TGTGCCAGCAGCTTAGTGCCACCGGATGGGAACGAGCAGTACTTC. Protein sequence: CASSLVPPDGNEQYF.

V gene TRBV18 combines with J gene TRBJ2-3, with TRBD2 as a possible D gene (7 bases). This CDR3 contains 17 residues. Trimming cost V 4 bases and J 4 bases, with 21 bases left between them. CDR1 is KGHSH and CDR2 is LQKENI in the germline V gene. The CDR3 bases are TGTGCCAGCTCACGAGGGGGAGCGGGGACCCCGCCAGATACGCAGTATTTT. As protein: CASSRGGAGTPPDTQYF.

V is TRBV5-1 and J is TRBJ2-5; 8 nucleotides agree with TRBD1. With V trimmed by 4 bases and J by 1 base, 3 bases remained unmatched. CDR1 and CDR2 from the germline V gene are SGHRS and YFSETQ. This CDR3 is 14 amino acids long. CDR3: CASSGGTGQETQYF. The CDR3 region has the DNA TGCGCCAGCAGCGGCGGGACAGGCCAAGAGACCCAGTACTTC. Variable domain in full (rest from reference TRBV5-1 and TRBJ2-5): KAGVTQTPRYLIKTRGQQVTLSCSPISGHRSVSWYQQTPGQGLQFLFEYFSETQRNKGNFPGRFSGRQFSNSRSEMNVSTLELGDSALYLCASSGGTGQETQYFGPGTRLLVL.

The chain has TRBV4-3 and TRBJ2-7; 9 bases line up with TRBD1. The CDR3 is 17 amino acids. V shed 0 bases, J shed 6 bases, and the junction held 12 bases outside the gene matches. Germline CDR1 reads LGHNA; CDR2 reads YSLEER. CDR3 nucleotides: TGCGCCAGCAGCCAAGAACCCGCCGCCGGGACAGGGAGCGAGCAGTACTTC. It codes for CASSQEPAAGTGSEQYF.

This chain connects TRBV28 to TRBJ2-2, with a possible D match to TRBD1 (5 bases). V was trimmed by 1 base and J by 5 bases, leaving 11 bases between them. The CDR3 runs to 15 residues. Per the germline V gene, CDR1 is MDHEN and CDR2 is SYDVKM. CDR3 coding DNA: TGTGCCAGCAGTTTATCTCCTTCAGGGACCGGGGAGCTGTTTTTT. It yields the protein CASSLSPSGTGELFF.

The V and J genes are TRBV10-3 and TRBJ1-2; maybe TRBD1 (5 bases). The CDR3 has 13 amino acids. Germline-derived CDR1 and CDR2 are ENHRY and SYGVKD. Trimming removed 7 bases at V and 2 bases at J, with 11 bases between. In nucleotides, the CDR3 is TGTGCCATCACTTCGGACAAGAACTATGGCTACACCTTC. It translates to CAITSDKNYGYTF.

As DNA, the CDR3 is TGTGCCAGCAGTTTGGTATTAGCGGGAACGGGAGAGACCCAGTACTTC. This codes for CASSLVLAGTGETQYF. The chain links TRBV28 to TRBJ2-5, with 8 bases that match TRBD2. This CDR3 contains 16 residues. V dropped 3 bases and J dropped 4; count of bases not matched to a gene: 10. Per germline, CDR1 MDHEN and CDR2 SYDVKM.

The chain employs TRBV7-2 and TRBJ2-5; D is unresolved. The CDR3 spans 11 residues. The V gene's germline CDR1 is SGHTA and CDR2 FQGNSA. V lost 5 bases and J lost 4, with 5 bases in between. The CDR3 loop reads CASSPPETQYF. The CDR3, as DNA: TGTGCCAGCAGCCCACCAGAGACCCAGTACTTC.

This clone has more than one count but fewer than ten. This chain uses TRBV19 with TRBJ2-2; 8 nucleotides align to TRBD1. Per germline, CDR1 LNHDA and CDR2 SQIVND (reference sequence). J gave up 2 bases and V 5 bases, and 7 bases lay outside the gene matches. CDR3 size: 16 residues. CDR3 coding DNA: TGTGCCAGTAGTGCTGGGACAGGCGCCAACACCGGGGAGCTGTTTTTT. Its translation is CASSAGTGANTGELFF.

The rearrangement links TRBV30 to TRBJ2-2, with 10 bases fitting TRBD2. The CDR3 is 15 residues long. V dropped 3 bases and J dropped 9; count of bases not matched to a gene: 10. Germline values: CDR1 GTSNPN, CDR2 SVGIG (reference sequence). The CDR3 DNA is TGTGCCTGGAGGGAGGCCACTAGCGGGGTCCGGGAGCTGTTTTTT. Translating gives CAWREATSGVRELFF.

The rearrangement uses TRBV5-8 and TRBJ1-4, with D possibly being TRBD1 (5 bases). Germline V gene sequence: CDR1 SGHTS, CDR2 YDEGEE. V lost 2 bases and J lost 4, with 12 bases in between. The CDR3 length is 15 residues. CDR3 sequence reads: CASSLPGLINEKLFF. CDR3 DNA: TGTGCCAGCAGCTTACCAGGGCTGATTAATGAAAAACTGTTTTTT.

The chain employs TRBV4-3 and TRBJ2-2; TRBD1 agrees at 10 bases. The CDR3 has 15 residues. CDR1 is LGHNA and CDR2 is YSLEER in the germline V gene. Trimming at V came to 0 bases and at J to 6 bases, leaving 1 base not matched to a gene. DNA of the CDR3: TGCGCCAGCAGCCAAGATGGACAGGGGGCCGGGGAGCTGTTTTTT. This translates into CASSQDGQGAGELFF.